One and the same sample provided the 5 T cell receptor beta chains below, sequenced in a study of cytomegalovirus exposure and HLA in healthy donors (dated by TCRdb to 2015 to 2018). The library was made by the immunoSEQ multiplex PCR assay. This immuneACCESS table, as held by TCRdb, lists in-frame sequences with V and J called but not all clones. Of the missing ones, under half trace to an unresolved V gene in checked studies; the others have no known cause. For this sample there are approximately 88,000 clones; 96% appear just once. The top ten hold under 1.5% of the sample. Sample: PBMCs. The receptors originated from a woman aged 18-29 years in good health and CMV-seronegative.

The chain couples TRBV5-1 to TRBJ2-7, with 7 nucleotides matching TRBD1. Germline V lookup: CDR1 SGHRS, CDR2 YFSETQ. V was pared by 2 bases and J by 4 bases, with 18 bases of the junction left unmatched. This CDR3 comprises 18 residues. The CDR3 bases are TGCGCCAGCAGCTTCCCCCAGTTGACAGGGAAGGGGGATTACGAGCAGTACTTC. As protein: CASSFPQLTGKGDYEQYF.

This CDR3 is CASSPSLNPRSGNTIYF. For the CDR3, the DNA is TGTGCCAGCTCACCTAGCCTGAATCCCCGCTCTGGAAACACCATATATTTT. The chain recombines TRBV18 with TRBJ1-3; D gene unclear. The germline V gene encodes CDR1 KGHSH and CDR2 LQKENI. Trimming pared 3 bases from V and 0 bases from J, leaving 15 bases between. The CDR3 loop spans 17 amino acids.

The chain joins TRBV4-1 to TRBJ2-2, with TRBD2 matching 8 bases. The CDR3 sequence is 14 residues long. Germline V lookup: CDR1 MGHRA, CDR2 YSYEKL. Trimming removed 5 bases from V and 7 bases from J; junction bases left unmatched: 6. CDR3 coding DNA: TGCGCCAGCAGCGCCGGGACTAGTAACGGGGAGCTGTTTTTT. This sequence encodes CASSAGTSNGELFF.

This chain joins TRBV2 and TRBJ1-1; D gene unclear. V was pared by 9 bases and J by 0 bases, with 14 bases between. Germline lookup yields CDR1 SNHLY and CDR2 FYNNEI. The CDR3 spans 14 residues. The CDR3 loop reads CASCPGNLNTEAFF. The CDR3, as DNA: TGTGCCAGTTGCCCAGGTAACTTGAACACTGAAGCTTTCTTT.

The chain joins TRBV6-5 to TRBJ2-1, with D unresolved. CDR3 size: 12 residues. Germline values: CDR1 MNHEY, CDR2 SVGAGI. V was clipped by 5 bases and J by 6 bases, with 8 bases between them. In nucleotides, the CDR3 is TGTGCCAGCAGTCGTCGGAGCAATGAGCAGTTCTTC. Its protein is CASSRRSNEQFF.